These T cell receptor beta chains were read from a single sample in a study of blood T cell repertoires in COVID-19. Only in-frame clones appear in the TCRdb table, and some are missing; sequencing was by immunoSEQ multiplex PCR. The sample contains 250,000 to 300,000 clones, 80% to 90% of which appear only once. Sequenced: PBMCs or T cells enriched from blood (not recorded which). Source of these receptors: a man in his thirties or forties with acute COVID-19. Each CDR3 is given with its conserved first and last residue. A D gene is named only where the DNA matches it firmly. For some rows the clone size is stated as once, few or many, or as a class when expanded; others skip it.

clone size: .
V gene: TRBV7-2
J gene: TRBJ2-5
D gene: TRBD2
CDR3 DNA: TGTGCCAGCAGCTTAGGGAGGCTAGCGGGAGTAGGAGAGACCCAGTACTTC
CDR3 protein: CASSLGRLAGVGETQYF

clone size: .
V gene: TRBV19
J gene: TRBJ2-1
D gene: .
CDR3 DNA: TGTGCCAGTAGTATTTCTAGCCGCAACAATGAGCAGTTCTTC
CDR3 protein: CASSISSRNNEQFF

clone size: .
V gene: TRBV18
J gene: TRBJ2-1
D gene: .
CDR3 DNA: TGTGCCAGCTCACTAAGCACTAGGGCAAACAATGAGCAGTTCTTC
CDR3 protein: CASSLSTRANNEQFF

clone size: .
V gene: TRBV6-1
J gene: TRBJ1-1
D gene: .
CDR3 DNA: TGTGCCACCTGGTTTTTGGGGAGCACTGAAGCTTTCTTT
CDR3 protein: CATWFLGSTEAFF

clone size: once
V gene: TRBV19
J gene: TRBJ1-4
D gene: .
CDR3 DNA: TGTGCCAGTACCGCGTATGAGGATGAAAAACTGTTTTTT
CDR3 protein: CASTAYEDEKLFF

clone size: .
V gene: TRBV24-1
J gene: TRBJ2-3
D gene: TRBD1
CDR3 DNA: TGTGCCACGCAGGGGGCCGGCACAGATACGCAGTATTTT
CDR3 protein: CATQGAGTDTQYF

clone size: .
V gene: TRBV5-1
J gene: TRBJ1-2
D gene: .
CDR3 DNA: TGTGCCAGCAGCTTGTACGGGTTCGGCTACACCTTC
CDR3 protein: CASSLYGFGYTF

clone size: once
V gene: TRBV5-1
J gene: TRBJ2-2
D gene: TRBD2
CDR3 DNA: TGTGCCAGCAGCTTCCCGGGACTAGCGAGCACCGGGGAGCTGTTTTTT
CDR3 protein: CASSFPGLASTGELFF

clone size: .
V gene: TRBV19
J gene: TRBJ2-1
D gene: TRBD2
CDR3 DNA: TGTGCCAGTAGTATCGATTCTGGCGGGGGGACCTCTAATGAGCAGTTCTTC
CDR3 protein: CASSIDSGGGTSNEQFF

clone size: .
V gene: TRBV11-3
J gene: TRBJ2-3
D gene: .
CDR3 DNA: TGTGCCAGCAGCTTAGATTCGACCGGGGTCACAGATACGCAGTATTTT
CDR3 protein: CASSLDSTGVTDTQYF

clone size: .
V gene: TRBV19
J gene: TRBJ1-1
D gene: .
CDR3 DNA: TGTGCCAGTAGCAACCTAGGGACAAGGAGTTTTTGGGGCACTGAAGCTTTCTTT
CDR3 protein: CASSNLGTRSFWGTEAFF

clone size: few
V gene: TRBV5-4
J gene: TRBJ1-1
D gene: .
CDR3 DNA: TGTGCCAGCAGCTTGGAAGGGGCCCACAGGAATGAAGCTTTCTTT
CDR3 protein: CASSLEGAHRNEAFF

clone size: .
V gene: TRBV6-5
J gene: TRBJ1-2
D gene: .
CDR3 DNA: TGTGCCAGCAGGTATTCGGGTGGCTACACCTTC
CDR3 protein: CASRYSGGYTF

clone size: .
V gene: TRBV5-1
J gene: TRBJ2-5
D gene: TRBD2
CDR3 DNA: TGCGCCAGCAGCCCGGGACTAGCGGAGTACCAAGAGACCCAGTACTTC
CDR3 protein: CASSPGLAEYQETQYF

clone size: .
V gene: TRBV20-1
J gene: TRBJ2-1
D gene: TRBD1
CDR3 DNA: TGCAGTGCTAGTCAGGGGGCAGGTGAGCAGTTCTTC
CDR3 protein: CSASQGAGEQFF

clone size: few
V gene: TRBV25-1
J gene: TRBJ1-4
D gene: .
CDR3 DNA: TGTGCCAGCACCCCAGGCCTAGCGAGGGAAAAACTGTTTTTT
CDR3 protein: CASTPGLAREKLFF

clone size: .
V gene: TRBV12-3/TRBV12-4
J gene: TRBJ1-5
D gene: .
CDR3 DNA: TGTGCCAGCAGTTTACCTCCCAATCAGCCCCAGCATTTT
CDR3 protein: CASSLPPNQPQHF

clone size: few
V gene: TRBV7-2
J gene: TRBJ1-1
D gene: TRBD1
CDR3 DNA: TGTGCCAGCAGCTTATCACAGGGGGCGCCGGGGAACACTGAAGCTTTCTTT
CDR3 protein: CASSLSQGAPGNTEAFF

clone size: .
V gene: TRBV24-1
J gene: TRBJ1-2
D gene: .
CDR3 DNA: TGTGCCACCCAAAACGGGGCTAACTATGGCTACACCTTC
CDR3 protein: CATQNGANYGYTF

clone size: .
V gene: TRBV5-1
J gene: TRBJ2-3
D gene: .
CDR3 DNA: TGTGCCAGCAGCTTGGTACTGGCAGATACGCAGTATTTT
CDR3 protein: CASSLVLADTQYF

clone size: .
V gene: TRBV4-2
J gene: TRBJ2-3
D gene: TRBD2
CDR3 DNA: TGTGCCAGCAGCCAAGGACTAGCGGGAGTAACAGATACGCAGTATTTT
CDR3 protein: CASSQGLAGVTDTQYF

clone size: once
V gene: TRBV19
J gene: TRBJ2-1
D gene: TRBD2
CDR3 DNA: TGTGCCAGTTGTAGCGGGAGGATGGATGAGCAGTTCTTC
CDR3 protein: CASCSGRMDEQFF

clone size: .
V gene: TRBV5-1
J gene: TRBJ2-1
D gene: TRBD2
CDR3 DNA: TGTGCCAGCAGGCGGGAGCTCCATTTGGGCAATGAGCAGTTCTTC
CDR3 protein: CASRRELHLGNEQFF

clone size: .
V gene: TRBV4-3
J gene: TRBJ2-2
D gene: TRBD2
CDR3 DNA: TGCGCCAGCAGCCAAGAGTCCCCTAGCGGGAGGTTTGCCGGGGAGCTGTTTTTT
CDR3 protein: CASSQESPSGRFAGELFF

clone size: .
V gene: TRBV7-6
J gene: TRBJ2-3
D gene: TRBD1
CDR3 DNA: TGTGCCAGCAGCGTCGGGACAGGGAGCACAGATACGCAGTATTTT
CDR3 protein: CASSVGTGSTDTQYF

clone size: once
V gene: TRBV29-1
J gene: TRBJ2-1
D gene: .
CDR3 DNA: TGCAGCGCGGGCCCAAAAATTCAGCTGGTGGCGGGTGAGCAGTTCTTC
CDR3 protein: CSAGPKIQLVAGEQFF

clone size: .
V gene: TRBV7-2
J gene: TRBJ1-1
D gene: .
CDR3 DNA: TGTGCCAGCAGCCCAGGTGCTCTGAACACTGAAGCTTTCTTT
CDR3 protein: CASSPGALNTEAFF

clone size: .
V gene: TRBV19
J gene: TRBJ1-5
D gene: .
CDR3 DNA: TGTGCCAGTAGCCAAGTCGGTCATCAGCCCCAGCATTTT
CDR3 protein: CASSQVGHQPQHF

clone size: .
V gene: TRBV7-9
J gene: TRBJ1-1
D gene: .
CDR3 DNA: TGTGCCAGCAGCCCTCGTATAGGGGAGAACACTGAAGCTTTCTTT
CDR3 protein: CASSPRIGENTEAFF

clone size: .
V gene: TRBV7-9
J gene: TRBJ2-3
D gene: .
CDR3 DNA: TGTGCCAGCAGCTTAGTGTCCCTTTCTAGCACAGATACGCAGTATTTT
CDR3 protein: CASSLVSLSSTDTQYF

clone size: .
V gene: TRBV6-4
J gene: TRBJ1-1
D gene: .
CDR3 DNA: TGTGCCAGCAGTGACTCGTCCAGGGACACTGAAGCTTTCTTT
CDR3 protein: CASSDSSRDTEAFF

clone size: once
V gene: TRBV24-1
J gene: TRBJ2-5
D gene: .
CDR3 DNA: TGTGCCACCAGTGATTTGGGACACCCATCCAAAGAGACCCAGTACTTC
CDR3 protein: CATSDLGHPSKETQYF

clone size: few
V gene: TRBV27
J gene: TRBJ1-2
D gene: TRBD1
CDR3 DNA: TGTGCCAGCAGTTCCTCAGACAGGGGTCGTGGCTACACCTTC
CDR3 protein: CASSSSDRGRGYTF

clone size: .
V gene: TRBV3-1/TRBV3-2
J gene: TRBJ2-2
D gene: TRBD2
CDR3 DNA: TGTGCCAGCAGTCTCGGGGGGAGGACCGGGGAGCTGTTTTTT
CDR3 protein: CASSLGGRTGELFF

clone size: .
V gene: TRBV19
J gene: TRBJ2-5
D gene: TRBD2
CDR3 DNA: TGTGCCAGTAGTATCTACGGGGGGTTCGAGACCCAGTACTTC
CDR3 protein: CASSIYGGFETQYF

clone size: .
V gene: TRBV5-1
J gene: TRBJ1-4
D gene: .
CDR3 DNA: TGCGCCAGCAACGAAGGGCTACAGAAGGGGCTCGAAAAACTGTTTTTT
CDR3 protein: CASNEGLQKGLEKLFF

clone size: .
V gene: TRBV28
J gene: TRBJ1-2
D gene: .
CDR3 DNA: TGTGCCAGCAGACCTGGGGGCAGGTGGAACTATGGCTACACCTTC
CDR3 protein: CASRPGGRWNYGYTF

clone size: .
V gene: TRBV5-4
J gene: TRBJ2-2
D gene: .
CDR3 DNA: TGTGCCAGCAGCTCCCCCACTAGGAGGGGCACCGGGGAGCTGTTTTTT
CDR3 protein: CASSSPTRRGTGELFF

clone size: .
V gene: TRBV7-2
J gene: TRBJ1-2
D gene: .
CDR3 DNA: TGTGCCAGCAGCTTAGTCCCCGGTCAAGCCGGCTACACCTTC
CDR3 protein: CASSLVPGQAGYTF

clone size: .
V gene: TRBV18
J gene: TRBJ2-1
D gene: .
CDR3 DNA: TGTGCCAGCTCACCACGGGACATACCTTCGGGGAAGGAGCAGTTCTTC
CDR3 protein: CASSPRDIPSGKEQFF

clone size: .
V gene: TRBV11-3
J gene: TRBJ2-4
D gene: .
CDR3 DNA: TGTGCCAGCAGCTCTGACCCGGGGTATGGGAGCATTCAGTACTTC
CDR3 protein: CASSSDPGYGSIQYF

clone size: .
V gene: TRBV27
J gene: TRBJ2-1
D gene: TRBD2
CDR3 DNA: TGTGCCAGCAGGTCAATGGGTAGCGGGAGGACGGGGAATGAGCAGTTCTTC
CDR3 protein: CASRSMGSGRTGNEQFF

clone size: .
V gene: TRBV15
J gene: TRBJ2-2
D gene: .
CDR3 DNA: TGTGCCACCAGCGAAGTATTGGGCAGCAACACCGGGGAGCTGTTTTTT
CDR3 protein: CATSEVLGSNTGELFF

clone size: .
V gene: TRBV19
J gene: TRBJ2-2
D gene: .
CDR3 DNA: TGTGCCAGTAGTATATCGAGGACCGGGGAGCTGTTTTTT
CDR3 protein: CASSISRTGELFF

clone size: .
V gene: TRBV18
J gene: TRBJ1-2
D gene: TRBD1
CDR3 DNA: TGTGCCAGCTCACAGGACAGGGGTGGCGGCTACACCTTC
CDR3 protein: CASSQDRGGGYTF

clone size: .
V gene: TRBV15
J gene: TRBJ1-2
D gene: .
CDR3 DNA: TGTGCCACCAGCAGAGATTCCGGCACAGCTAACTATGGCTACACCTTC
CDR3 protein: CATSRDSGTANYGYTF

clone size: few
V gene: TRBV9
J gene: TRBJ2-5
D gene: TRBD2
CDR3 DNA: TGTGCCAGCAGCGTAAAAGGGACTAGCCAGACCCAGTACTTC
CDR3 protein: CASSVKGTSQTQYF

clone size: .
V gene: TRBV29-1
J gene: TRBJ2-2
D gene: TRBD2
CDR3 DNA: TGCAGCGTCACACTAGCGGCCGGGGAGCTGTTTTTT
CDR3 protein: CSVTLAAGELFF

clone size: .
V gene: TRBV4-1
J gene: TRBJ1-2
D gene: .
CDR3 DNA: TGCGCCAGCAGCCGACAGGACGGGAACTATGGCTACACCTTC
CDR3 protein: CASSRQDGNYGYTF

clone size: .
V gene: TRBV3-1/TRBV3-2
J gene: TRBJ1-4
D gene: .
CDR3 DNA: TGTGCCAGCAGCCAAGACGGACAGAGGAATGAAAAACTGTTTTTT
CDR3 protein: CASSQDGQRNEKLFF

clone size: once
V gene: TRBV4-3
J gene: TRBJ2-1
D gene: TRBD2
CDR3 DNA: TGCGCCAGCAGCCAAGGACTAGCTCGGAATGAGCAGTTCTTC
CDR3 protein: CASSQGLARNEQFF

clone size: .
V gene: TRBV1
J gene: TRBJ2-5
D gene: .
CDR3 DNA: TGCACCAGCAGGATGACTAAATTTAAGGCCGGCTGGGAGACCCAGTACTTC
CDR3 protein: CTSRMTKFKAGWETQYF

clone size: .
V gene: TRBV7-2
J gene: TRBJ1-2
D gene: .
CDR3 DNA: TGTGCCAGCAGCTTCGGGATTTCGTATGGCTACACCTTC
CDR3 protein: CASSFGISYGYTF

clone size: .
V gene: TRBV11-2
J gene: TRBJ2-4
D gene: TRBD1
CDR3 DNA: TGTGCCAGCAGCCTCGACAGGGAAGGCATTCAGTACTTC
CDR3 protein: CASSLDREGIQYF